This T cell receptor (beta chain) was observed in a study of blood T cell repertoires in COVID-19. Study information: The United States, Italy and Spain provided the acute and convalescent COVID-19 samples.

Original data processing: Reference gene primer amplification in the assay estimated nucleated cell counts. Sequencing was performed with immunoSEQ multiplex PCR; in TCRdb, only in-frame clones are kept and a portion is missing. That table furnishes V, J and clone size, whereas the DNA furnished D and trimming. The table has about 260,000 clones, 88% seen once. This clone occurred once. The CDR3 is made up of 13 amino acids. V dropped 6 bases and J dropped 7; count of bases not matched to a gene: 3. Germline CDR1 is SNHLY and CDR2 is FYNNEI. One Seattle source followed patients from active infection through their disease course.

The V call is TRBV2, the J call TRBJ2-1; 10 positions agree with TRBD1. The material sequenced was peripheral blood. The TCR originated in a woman aged 70 to 79 with COVID-19, enrolled during active disease. In nucleotides, the CDR3 is TGTGCCAGCAGGAGACAGGGGGCGAATGAGCAGTTCTTC. Translation: CASRRQGANEQFF.